This is a list of T cell receptor beta chains from one sample in a study of T cells in localized non-small cell lung cancer. Libraries were prepared by immunoSEQ multiplex PCR; TCRdb keeps only in-frame clonotypes and omits some of them. The sample yields around 2,000 clones, roughly a quarter seen once. The sequencing used normal lung tissue next to the tumor, collected before any cancer treatment. These receptors came from a woman aged 40-70 years with stage I lung adenocarcinoma. CDR3s include the opening cysteine and the closing phenylalanine or tryptophan. D genes are given only for firm matches. Size tells how often a clone was seen (once, few, many) or the class of an expanded clone, and some rows leave it out.

D	V	J	size	length	CDR3	DNA
-	TRBV11-3	TRBJ2-5	-	17	CASSWNGMGAYQETQYF	TGTGCCAGCAGCTGGAACGGGATGGGGGCGTACCAAGAGACCCAGTACTTC
-	TRBV29-1	TRBJ1-2	-	12	CSVESGGRGYTF	TGCAGCGTTGAAAGTGGCGGGAGAGGCTACACCTTC
TRBD1	TRBV6-8	TRBJ2-7	-	16	CASSSPGQGQPYEQYF	TGTGCCAGCAGTTCGCCGGGACAGGGGCAGCCCTACGAGCAGTACTTC
-	TRBV30	TRBJ2-5	-	12	CAWSWGQETQYF	TGTGCCTGGAGCTGGGGGCAAGAGACCCAGTACTTC
-	TRBV6-8	TRBJ2-7	-	12	CAISPDAYEQYF	TGTGCCATCAGTCCGGATGCCTACGAGCAGTACTTC
-	TRBV6-8	TRBJ2-7	-	14	CASSEPRPASEQYF	TGTGCCAGCAGTGAGCCTCGGCCCGCTTCCGAGCAGTACTTC
-	TRBV1	TRBJ2-1	-	16	CASSQLGLAGNNEQFF	TGCGCCAGCAGCCAACTGGGACTAGCGGGAAACAATGAGCAGTTCTTC
-	TRBV30	TRBJ1-3	-	13	CAWDFYSGNTIYF	TGTGCCTGGGACTTTTACTCTGGAAACACCATATATTTT
-	TRBV7-2	TRBJ1-1	medium-sized	13	CASSLAQFTEAFF	TGTGCCAGCAGCTTAGCGCAGTTCACTGAAGCTTTCTTT
TRBD1	TRBV11-3	TRBJ1-2	few	15	CASSLTAGGNYGYTF	TGTGCCAGCAGCTTGACGGCAGGGGGCAACTATGGCTACACCTTC
TRBD1	TRBV19	TRBJ1-1	-	14	CASSAGQRNTEAFF	TGTGCCAGTAGTGCGGGACAGCGGAACACTGAAGCTTTCTTT
-	TRBV11-3	TRBJ2-2	-	17	CASSSRGGAKYSGELFF	TGTGCCAGCAGCAGCCGAGGGGGGGCGAAGTACTCTGGGGAGCTGTTTTTT
-	TRBV29-1	TRBJ1-1	-	17	CSVDGVVAGGLNTEAFF	TGCAGCGTTGATGGGGTTGTAGCGGGGGGCTTGAACACTGAAGCTTTCTTT
-	TRBV11-3	TRBJ2-3	few	16	CASSALGDRRTDTQYF	TGTGCCAGCAGCGCCCTAGGCGACAGACGCACAGATACGCAGTATTTT
-	TRBV6-8	TRBJ1-5	few	14	CASSYHSSNQPQHF	TGTGCCAGCAGTTACCACAGTAGCAATCAGCCCCAGCATTTT
TRBD1	TRBV11-3	TRBJ2-1	-	17	CASSSRTGTGPLNEQFF	TGTGCCAGCAGCTCGAGGACCGGGACAGGGCCCCTAAATGAGCAGTTCTTC